Below, 8 T cell receptor beta chains from the same sample are listed, as sequenced in a study of blood T cell repertoires in COVID-19. Only in-frame clones appear in the TCRdb table, and some are missing; sequencing was by immunoSEQ multiplex PCR. This table holds approximately 63,000 clones, 75% to 90% found once. The material sequenced was peripheral blood. These receptors were obtained from an older woman with COVID-19, enrolled during active disease.

The chain uses TRBV7-3 and TRBJ2-1, with D perhaps matching TRBD1 (6 bases). The V gene lost 4 bases and the J gene lost 10 bases, with 8 bases spanning the gap. Looked up from germline, CDR1 is SGHTA and CDR2 is FQGTGA. The CDR3 spans 11 residues. CDR3 in DNA: TGTGCCAGCAGCTCTGGGACAGAGCAGTTCTTC. Protein sequence: CASSSGTEQFF.

The chain uses TRBV20-1 and TRBJ2-1, with D uncertain. Per the germline V gene, CDR1 is DFQATT and CDR2 is SNEGSKA (reference sequence). CDR3 length: 11 amino acids. Trimming cost V 7 bases and J 5 bases, with 9 bases left between them. The CDR3 loop is CSVRKNNEQFF. CDR3 nucleotide sequence: TGCAGTGTGAGGAAGAACAATGAGCAGTTCTTC.

This clone was found once. The chain employs TRBV6-5 and TRBJ2-3; maybe TRBD1 (6 bases). Germline assignment: CDR1 MNHEY and CDR2 SVGAGI. Deletions cut 6 bases from V and 0 bases from J, with 7 bases between. CDR3 length: 13 residues. Written as DNA, the CDR3 is TGTGCCAGCAGGCAGGGGAGCACAGATACGCAGTATTTT. This codes for CASRQGSTDTQYF.

The J gene is TRBJ1-5, the V gene TRBV7-9; tentative D call: TRBD1 (6 bases). This CDR3 has 14 residues. Between the trimmed V and J ends, which lost 5 bases and 1 base, there was a span of 9 bases. Germline V gene data show CDR1 as SEHNR and CDR2 as FQNEAQ (reference sequence). The CDR3 DNA sequence: TGTGCCAGCAGCCTACAGGGAAGCAATCAGCCCCAGCATTTT. Its protein product is CASSLQGSNQPQHF.

The genes are TRBV3-1 (or the pseudogene TRBV3-2) and TRBJ1-2; 8 bases are shared with TRBD1. This CDR3 is built from 15 residues. Trimming at V came to 1 base and at J to 5 bases, leaving 6 bases not matched to a gene. In germline, CDR1 is LGHDT, CDR2 YNNKEL (reference sequence). The CDR3 is CASSQGRTGLYGYTF. CDR3 nucleotides: TGTGCCAGCAGCCAAGGACGGACAGGGTTGTATGGCTACACCTTC.

The genes are TRBV27 and TRBJ1-2, with a possible D match to TRBD1 (6 bases). Trimming removed 3 bases from V and 6 bases from J, with 11 bases in between. The CDR3 is 13 residues long. The germline gives CDR1 MNHEY, CDR2 SMNVEV (reference sequence). In DNA, the CDR3 is TGTGCCAGCAGTTTTGGACAGCTGGATGGCTACACCTTC. It encodes CASSFGQLDGYTF.

In its sample, this clone was seen once. In DNA form, the CDR3 reads TGTGCCAGCAAGGGGGGGAGTGGGGACGAGCAGTACTTC. Translating gives CASKGGSGDEQYF. The J gene is TRBJ2-7, the V gene TRBV2, with D possibly being TRBD2 (7 bases). Per the germline V gene, CDR1 is SNHLY and CDR2 is FYNNEI. V dropped 7 bases and J dropped 5 bases, with 15 bases sitting between them. This CDR3 has 13 amino acids.

The chain combines TRBV5-1 with TRBJ1-6, with D possibly being TRBD1 (6 bases). This CDR3 contains 17 residues. Trimming left V 4 bases short and J 12 bases short, with 26 bases between. Germline V gene data show CDR1 as SGHRS and CDR2 as YFSETQ. CDR3 nucleotides: TGCGCCAGCAGCCCCCCCGTCTCGACAGGCCCGCCGGAACCCCTCCACTTT. Translation: CASSPPVSTGPPEPLHF.